The 7 T cell receptor beta chains below all came from one sample that was sequenced in a study of CD8+CD57+ T cells in acquired aplastic anemia. CD8+CD57+ cell expansion, shown by flow cytometry, had occurred in the patients selected for sequencing. For CDR3 and TCR beta VDJ profiling, genomic DNA was the template used. A single record per CDR3 protein comes from TCRdb applying MiXCR to the reads. Among under 500,000 distinct CDR3 sequences, approximately 33% were seen once, and the ten largest hold approximately 0.82%. The sample comprised sorted CD4+, CD8+, or CD8+CD57+ T cells (not recorded which) from PBMCs. The receptors stem from a human donor with aplastic anemia.

The chain employs TRBV14 and TRBJ2-7, with D possibly matching TRBD1 (6 bases). Between the trimmed V and J ends, which lost 1 base and 3 bases, there was a span of 7 bases. Germline CDR1 SGHDN, CDR2 FVKESK. The CDR3 is made up of 13 amino acids. The CDR3 region is CASSQATGYEQYF. DNA for the CDR3: TGTGCCAGCAGCCAAGCGACAGGCTACGAGCAGTACTTC.

Only a few counts were recorded for this clonotype. The gene calls are TRBV7-8 and TRBJ2-3, with 16 bases matching TRBD2. This CDR3 comprises 17 residues. The J segment lost 14 bases and the V segment lost 1 base, leaving 12 bases of the junction unmatched. CDR1 and CDR2 (germline): SGHVS, FQNEAQ. CDR3: CASSLVPTGTSGRDRYF. The DNA for the CDR3 is TGTGCCAGCAGCTTAGTCCCTACCGGGACTAGCGGGAGGGACCGGTATTTT.

The chain combines TRBV6-1 with TRBJ1-1; possible D gene TRBD1, 6 bases. The germline V gene encodes CDR1 MNHNS and CDR2 SASEGT. Trimming shortened V by 5 bases and J by 6 bases, and 10 bases separated the two germline ends. The CDR3 covers 12 residues. The CDR3 region is CASSTGFPEAFF. The CDR3 nucleotides are TGTGCCAGCAGTACAGGGTTCCCTGAAGCTTTCTTT.

As to this clonotype: An end of the junction does not agree with germline; a read error may underlie this. CDR3 nucleotide sequence: TGTGCCAGCAGTTTAGGGGATCTAGGCAATCAGCCCCAGCATTTT. Its translation: CASSLGDLGNQPQHF. V usage is TRBV7-8 and J usage is TRBJ1-5; D might be TRBD1 (5 bases). Germline CDR1 and CDR2: SGHVS and FQNEAQ. This CDR3 has 15 amino acids.

The chain uses TRBV25-1 and TRBJ2-3; unclear D gene. Trimming pared 7 bases from V and 6 bases from J, leaving 8 bases between. The CDR3 runs to 11 residues. Per germline, CDR1 MGHDK and CDR2 SYGVNS. The DNA of the CDR3 is TGTGCCAGCAAACTTTCTGATACGCAGTATTTT. This gives the protein CASKLSDTQYF.

This clonotype was seen only a few times. J is TRBJ1-1 and V is TRBV7-9; D might be TRBD1 (5 bases). CDR3 length: 15 amino acids. V lost 4 bases, J lost 4 bases, and 16 bases lay in between. Germline V gene lookup returns CDR1 SEHNR and CDR2 FQNEAQ (reference sequence). This chain's CDR3 is CASSSAGGRGTEAFF. The CDR3 nucleotides are TGTGCCAGCAGCTCCGCTGGGGGTCGGGGCACTGAAGCTTTCTTT. The whole variable domain, remainder taken from reference TRBV7-9 and TRBJ1-1, is DTGVSQNPRHKITKRGQNVTFRCDPISEHNRLYWYRQTLGQGPEFLTYFQNEAQLEKSRLLSDRFSAERPKGSFSTLEIQRTEQGDSAMYLCASSSAGGRGTEAFFGQGTRLTVV.

A remark on this clonotype: The junction shows a germline mismatch at one end, possibly a read error. The rearrangement uses TRBV5-1 and TRBJ2-2, with TRBD1 as a possible D gene (5 bases). This CDR3 contains 15 residues. CDR1 is SGHRS, CDR2 YFSETQ, per germline. CDR3 coding DNA: TGTGCCAGCCTGCCCCAGGGATCGAGCACCGGGGAGCTGTTTTTT. Translation: CASLPQGSSTGELFF.